A single sample gave rise to the 3 T cell receptor beta chains below, sequenced in a study of shared clonotypes between healthy human individuals. Some clones are missing from TCRdb's copy, which holds only in-frame ones; the method was immunoSEQ multiplex PCR. The table shows some 490,000 clones, with almost 80% occurring only once. Sequencing input: PBMCs. The origin of the receptors is a woman aged 35 to 49 in good health. Some clones in this sample may be carry-over from other donors' samples.

V is TRBV6-6 and J is TRBJ1-1; the D gene is possibly TRBD1 (6 bases). The V gene lost 2 bases and the J gene lost 0 bases, with 13 bases spanning the gap. CDR1 and CDR2 (germline): MNHNY, SVGAGI (reference sequence). This CDR3 is 16 amino acids long. The CDR3 loop is CASSYGLGGVNTEAFF. DNA of the CDR3: TGTGCCAGCAGTTACGGACTCGGGGGCGTGAACACTGAAGCTTTCTTT.

Note on this clone: A read error likely explains this, since a far larger clone differs by one base. The V gene is TRBV19, the J gene TRBJ1-1; D not certain. CDR3 size: 12 residues. From germline, CDR1 is LNHDA and CDR2 SQIVND (reference sequence). CDR3 sequence (DNA): TGTGTCAGTAGTCGGTGGGAAACTGAAGCTTTCTTT. It yields the protein CVSSRWETEAFF.

The CDR3 DNA reads as TGTGCCAGCAGCCCGAACAGGGTCTACAATGAGCAGTTCTTC. The encoded protein is CASSPNRVYNEQFF. This chain connects TRBV7-3 to TRBJ2-1, with D tentatively TRBD1 (6 bases). Germline V gene data show CDR1 as SGHTA and CDR2 as FQGTGA. Trimming pared 5 bases from V and 3 bases from J, leaving 11 bases between. The length of the CDR3 is 14 residues.